A selection of T cell receptor beta chains follows, all from one sample in a study of Graves' ophthalmopathy and Graves' hyperthyroidism. TCRdb re-called the multiplex PCR reads through MiXCR, storing one row per CDR3 protein. The sample consists of tens of thousands of distinct CDR3 sequences, approximately 45% of them appearing once. The specimen was peripheral blood. Receptors were obtained from an adult woman with Graves' ophthalmopathy. Each CDR3 is given with its conserved first and last residue.

TRBJ1-6,TRBV7-2,CAGSLDRFYNSPLRF
TRBJ1-5,TRBV15,CATSRDQVSNQPQHF
TRBJ2-5,TRBV29-1,CSAFQETQYF
TRBJ2-5,TRBV6-6,CASSLLAGGGETQYF
TRBJ1-2,TRBV7-9,CASSPVSGTPYYGYTF
TRBJ2-2,TRBV20-1,CSARDPAGGTGELFF
TRBJ1-3,TRBV2,CASSDPLLSGNTIYF
TRBJ1-2,TRBV19,CASNRGVVQGDGYTF
TRBJ2-1,TRBV9,CASSVPGLAGEQFF
TRBJ1-6,TRBV11-3,CASSQNSNSPLHF
TRBJ2-1,TRBV6-1,CASSEAGGSDEQFF
TRBJ2-7,TRBV7-9,CASSLGDLSQEPYEQYF
TRBJ2-3,TRBV25-1,CASSEAGALGDTQYF
TRBJ1-6,TRBV7-3,CASSEGQPYNSPLHF
TRBJ2-3,TRBV5-8,CASSAVMSSTDTQYF
TRBJ1-3,TRBV9,CASSVDRRNTIYF
TRBJ2-3,TRBV25-1,CASSARPTENTQYF
TRBJ1-2,TRBV19,CASRRGAGGYDYGYTF
TRBJ1-1,TRBV2,CASRRDGTEAFF
TRBJ2-1,TRBV7-9,CASSSGTGVVGNEQFF
TRBJ1-1,TRBV19,CASSFRLNTEAFF
TRBJ2-1,TRBV20-1,CSFPVAGGHNEQFF
TRBJ1-2,TRBV4-1,CASSRRVSGDGYAF
TRBJ1-1,TRBV29-1,CSVTVTANTEAFF
TRBJ1-2,TRBV25-1,CASSDARHSNYGYTF
TRBJ1-2,TRBV6-5,CASSYGGSGDEPNYGYTF
TRBJ1-6,TRBV7-2,CASSHSGDNSPLHF
TRBJ2-2,TRBV12-3/TRBV12-4,CASSLVGTGELFF
TRBJ1-1,TRBV10-3,CATEDSLNTEAFF
TRBJ2-3,TRBV29-1,CSAVGLAGGMDTQYF
TRBJ1-5,TRBV20-1,CSAKDWGGQPQHF
TRBJ1-3,TRBV9,CASSVASAGEENTIHF
TRBJ2-7,TRBV19,CASSVSGAVSYEQYF
TRBJ1-1,TRBV5-4,CASSYRGKDTEAFF
TRBJ1-2,TRBV19,CATTMGGGPHYGYTF
TRBJ1-5,TRBV6-1,CASSQQTGQNQPQHF
TRBJ2-3,TRBV7-9,CASSTTQGDTQYF
TRBJ1-2,TRBV11-1,CASKPQIFYGYTF
TRBJ2-1,TRBV20-1,CSAKGGGDEQFF
TRBJ1-4,TRBV5-1,CASSSYLGAELFF
TRBJ2-7,TRBV20-1,CSVTPGLASGEQYF
TRBJ2-3,TRBV7-7,CASSLDGGQIDTQYF
TRBJ2-7,TRBV24-1,CATSPEGGRAYEQYF
TRBJ1-4,TRBV6-5,CASSRREVREKLFF
TRBJ2-1,TRBV29-1,CSVDGGSRGEQFF
TRBJ1-5,TRBV24-1,CATSEAGRETQHF
TRBJ2-1,TRBV24-1,CATSDALYNEQFF
TRBJ2-2,TRBV5-5,CASSFGSGPNIGELFF